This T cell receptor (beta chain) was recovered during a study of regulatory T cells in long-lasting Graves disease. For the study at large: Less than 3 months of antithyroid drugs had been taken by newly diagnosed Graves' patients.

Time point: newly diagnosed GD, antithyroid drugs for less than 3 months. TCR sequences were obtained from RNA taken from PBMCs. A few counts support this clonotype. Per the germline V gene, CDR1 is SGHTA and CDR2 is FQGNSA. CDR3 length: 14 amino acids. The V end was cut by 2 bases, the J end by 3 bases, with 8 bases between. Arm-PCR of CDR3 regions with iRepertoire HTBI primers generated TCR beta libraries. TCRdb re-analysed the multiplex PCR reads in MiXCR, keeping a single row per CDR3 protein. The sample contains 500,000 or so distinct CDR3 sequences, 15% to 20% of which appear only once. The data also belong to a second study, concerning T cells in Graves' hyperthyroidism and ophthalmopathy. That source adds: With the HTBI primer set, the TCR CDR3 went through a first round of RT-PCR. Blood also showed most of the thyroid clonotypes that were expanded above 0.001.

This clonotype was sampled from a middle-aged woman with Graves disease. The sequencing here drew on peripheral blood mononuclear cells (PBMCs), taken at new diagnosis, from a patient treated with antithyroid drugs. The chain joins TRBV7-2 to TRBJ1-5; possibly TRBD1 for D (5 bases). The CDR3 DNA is TGTGCCAGCAGCTTAATGGGGGTCAATCAGCCCCAGCATTTT. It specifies CASSLMGVNQPQHF. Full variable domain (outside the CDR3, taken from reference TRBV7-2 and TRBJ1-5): GAGVSQSPSNKVTEKGKDVELRCDPISGHTALYWYRQSLGQGLEFLIYFQGNSAPDKSGLPSDRFSAERTGGSVSTLTIQRTQQEDSAVYLCASSLMGVNQPQHFGDGTRLSIL.